Shown below are 10 T cell receptor beta chains from a single sample sequenced in a study of tumor-infiltrating T cells and Merkel cell polyomavirus (dated by TCRdb to about 2017). Libraries were built with the immunoSEQ multiplex PCR assay. TCRdb mirrors the immuneACCESS table, restricted to in-frame sequences. Some clones are absent from its copies; in checked studies, under half trace to an unresolved V gene, and the reason for the others is unknown. This sample's clone table shows 38 clones. Robust positive staining for Merkel cell polyomavirus Large T antigen was observed by immunohistochemistry in the tumors of all patients. Sequencing used Merkel cell polyomavirus peptide tetramer+ CD8+ T cells sorted from blood. The sample's cell subset or site label, in plain terms: CD8+ T cells binding a tetramer loaded with the MCPyV common T-antigen KLL epitope. All receptors come from a man aged 50 or older with Merkel cell carcinoma.

This clone showed up just once. The gene calls are TRBV5-4 and TRBJ2-1; D may be TRBD2 (7 bases). Trimming took off 2 bases at V and 7 bases at J, with 10 bases between the two ends. The CDR3 runs 13 residues. Germline CDR1 reads SGHNT; CDR2 reads YYREEE (reference sequence). For the CDR3, the DNA is TGTGCCAGCAGCTTAAGGGGGGGAAATGAGCAGTTCTTC. Amino acids: CASSLRGGNEQFF.

The chain recombines TRBV4-2 with TRBJ2-7; a weak D match, TRBD1 (6 bases). Trimming took off 1 base at V and 12 bases at J, with 16 bases between the two ends. CDR1 LGHNA and CDR2 YNFKEQ come from the germline V gene. The CDR3 is 13 amino acids. Here the CDR3 reads CASSQGTEGMRYF. In DNA form, the CDR3 reads TGTGCCAGCAGCCAAGGGACAGAGGGTATGAGGTACTTC.

This sequence joins TRBV7-3 and TRBJ2-6; D remains ambiguous. The germline V and J ends were trimmed by 5 bases and 5 bases, with 22 bases remaining between them. Per germline, CDR1 SGHTA and CDR2 FQGTGA. The CDR3 is made up of 18 amino acids. CDR3 loop: CASSSAKRLQSRANVLTF. In DNA form, the CDR3 reads TGTGCCAGCAGCAGTGCCAAACGCTTACAAAGTCGGGCCAACGTCCTGACTTTC.

The V call is TRBV7-2, the J call TRBJ2-3; the match to TRBD1 covers 9 bases. V lost 7 bases, J lost 2 bases, and 10 bases stayed unmatched. This CDR3 is built from 16 residues. Germline V CDR1 and CDR2: SGHTA, FQGNSA. CDR3: CASMFGDRVLTDTQYF. In nucleotides, the CDR3 is TGTGCCAGCATGTTTGGGGACAGGGTACTCACAGATACGCAGTATTTT.

V gene TRBV2 combines with J gene TRBJ2-5; 8 nucleotides line up with TRBD2. Unmatched junction bases numbered 5, after V lost 6 bases and J lost 2 bases. The germline gives CDR1 SNHLY, CDR2 FYNNEI. The CDR3 sequence is 14 residues long. For the CDR3, the DNA is TGTGCCAGCAGGATTATAGCGGGGCAAGAGACCCAGTACTTC. Its protein product is CASRIIAGQETQYF.

V and J are TRBV30 and TRBJ1-4; unclear D gene. Germline CDR1 and CDR2: GTSNPN and SVGIG (reference sequence). Trimming removed 6 bases from V and 5 bases from J, with 25 bases in between. The CDR3 contains 17 residues. CDR3 protein: CACDAWSLLVDNEKLFF. DNA of the CDR3: TGTGCCTGTGACGCATGGAGTCTCCTAGTCGACAATGAAAAACTGTTTTTT.

This chain connects TRBV7-4 to TRBJ2-6; unclear D gene. The germline V gene encodes CDR1 SGHVT and CDR2 SQSDAQ. The CDR3 loop spans 18 amino acids. The V end lost 5 bases, the J end lost 5 bases, and 22 bases lay between the germline ends. The CDR3 is CASSSAKRLQSRANVLTF. CDR3 coding DNA: TGTGCCAGCAGCAGTGCCAAACGCTTACAAAGTCGGGCCAACGTCCTGACTTTC.

The chain recombines TRBV21-1 with TRBJ1-1. TRBV21-1 is given as a pseudogene. CDR3 length: 16 amino acids. As DNA, the CDR3 is TGTGCCAGCAGAATCTCGGAGTACACAATTCGCACTGAAGCTTTCTTT. Translated, it gives CASRISEYTIRTEAFF.

The rearrangement joins TRBV29-1 to TRBJ2-3; TRBD2 agrees at 8 bases. CDR1 SQVTM and CDR2 ANQGSEA come from the germline V gene. The CDR3 has 13 residues. After removal of 4 bases from V and 2 bases from J, the junction contained 2 bases not matched to a gene. Written as DNA, the CDR3 is TGCAGCGTTGGACTAGCGCACACAGATACGCAGTATTTT. It is translated as CSVGLAHTDTQYF.

Here the CDR3 DNA reads TGTGCCAGCAGAGGCGATATAGGCTACAGAAAGGCCTATGGCTACACCTTC. Protein product: CASRGDIGYRKAYGYTF. The J gene is TRBJ1-2, the V gene TRBV21-1; the table assigns TRBD1, which was not confirmed against the DNA. TRBV21-1 is assigned pseudogene status. The CDR3 has 17 residues.